The clone carrying this T cell receptor (beta chain) has only a few counts. Its antigen is as yet unknown. The timepoints at which blood was sampled were baseline, cycle 4 day 1, and cycle 7 day 1. This sample was included in a study of OX40 agonist ivuxolimab in advanced cancers. Looking at the study overall: The dose-escalation cohort had hepatocellular carcinoma, melanoma, renal cell or head and neck cancer. The study's findings and limits: Those patients achieving a partial response at 0.1-3.0 mg/kg showed among the lowest clonal expansion. At 0.1 to 3.0 mg/kg and by week 6, CD4+ and CD8+ T cells in the blood had expanded clonally.

TCRdb keeps only in-frame clones here, not all; method: immunoSEQ multiplex PCR. The sample lists 20,000 to 25,000 clones, about 83% occurring once. Looked up from germline, CDR1 is MNHNY and CDR2 is SVGAGI (reference sequence). With 7 bases removed from V and 8 bases from J, the gap between germline ends came to 17 bases. The CDR3 consists of 14 residues. V is TRBV6-6 and J is TRBJ1-4, with a weak D call TRBD1 (6 bases). The sequencing here drew on CD4+ or CD8+ T cells sorted from blood, taken in a trial of the OX40 agonist ivuxolimab. This sequence originates from an adult with an advanced solid tumor such as melanoma, head and neck, liver or kidney cancer. CDR3: CASTPVRGGEKLFF. The CDR3 coding sequence is TGTGCCAGCACCCCCGTCAGGGGTGGGGAAAAACTGTTTTTT.